Below are 21 T cell receptor beta chains sequenced from a single sample in a study of cytomegalovirus exposure and HLA in healthy donors. The PCR was carried out with 60 Vbeta primers and 13 Jbeta primers. Sequenced by immunoSEQ multiplex PCR; TCRdb stores in-frame clones only, minus some. The sample's table shows 150,000 to 200,000 clones. Sequencing was done on a sample of PBMCs. Receptor source: a man aged 25 to 45 in good health and CMV-seronegative.

The chain links TRBV5-1 to TRBJ2-7, with a weak D call TRBD1 (5 bases). This CDR3 is 12 amino acids long. Germline V lookup: CDR1 SGHRS, CDR2 YFSETQ. V lost 5 bases and J 0 bases, leaving 6 bases between the germline ends. The CDR3 DNA is TGCGCCAGCAGTGACAGCTCCTACGAGCAGTACTTC. This translates into CASSDSSYEQYF.

CDR3 residues: CAWIEGQPTTNEKLFF. The CDR3 DNA follows: TGTGCCTGGATTGAGGGACAGCCGACAACTAATGAAAAACTGTTTTTT. The V call is TRBV30, the J call TRBJ1-4; 7 positions match TRBD1. The CDR3 contains 16 residues. Germline V gene lookup returns CDR1 GTSNPN and CDR2 SVGIG (reference sequence). The V segment lost 4 bases and the J segment 0 bases; nucleotides outside the gene matches: 8.

CDR3 DNA: TGTGCCAGTAGCACACTAGCGGGGGGAGGGGGTGCGGTGTCCGGGGAGCTGTTTTTT. Its protein product is CASSTLAGGGGAVSGELFF. V gene TRBV19 combines with J gene TRBJ2-2; 12 nucleotides agree with TRBD2. In germline, CDR1 is LNHDA, CDR2 SQIVND (reference sequence). This CDR3 region has 19 residues. V was pared by 6 bases and J by 6 bases, with 17 bases of the junction left unmatched.

V is TRBV15 and J is TRBJ2-7, with TRBD2 matching 10 bases. Germline V gene data show CDR1 as LNHNV and CDR2 as YYDKDF (reference sequence). The CDR3 has 13 amino acids. J gave up 4 bases and V 11 bases, and 8 bases lay outside the gene matches. The CDR3: CAARTSGGYEQYF. Here the CDR3 DNA reads TGTGCCGCTCGGACTAGCGGAGGGTACGAGCAGTACTTC.

This chain links TRBV6-1 with TRBJ2-2, with 7 nucleotides matching TRBD1. Trimming removed 1 base from V and 3 bases from J; junction bases left unmatched: 2. Per germline, CDR1 MNHNS and CDR2 SASEGT. The CDR3 has 15 amino acids. The CDR3, as DNA: TGTGCCAGCAGTGAAGGGACAGGACACACCGGGGAGCTGTTTTTT. Translated: CASSEGTGHTGELFF.

The rearrangement joins TRBV7-6 to TRBJ2-3; 12 nucleotides align to TRBD2. Per the germline V gene, CDR1 is SGHVS and CDR2 is FNYEAQ. This CDR3 region has 16 residues. V was clipped by 5 bases and J by 3 bases; unmatched bases: 6. The CDR3, as DNA: TGTGCCAGCAGCCTCGGGACTAGCGGGCAGACAGATACGCAGTATTTT. Its protein is CASSLGTSGQTDTQYF.

The rearrangement links TRBV11-2 to TRBJ2-7; weak D call: TRBD1 (7 bases). Trimming took off 5 bases at V and 0 bases at J, with 11 bases between the two ends. This CDR3 has 14 residues. Germline assignment: CDR1 SGHAT and CDR2 FQNNGV. CDR3: CASSIRGASYEQYF. CDR3 in DNA: TGTGCCAGCAGCATCAGGGGGGCCTCCTACGAGCAGTACTTC.

V is TRBV30 and J is TRBJ2-5, with D maybe TRBD1 (5 bases). The tail of the sequence fits TRBJ2-7 better, so the J call may be wrong. This CDR3 spans 12 amino acids. Germline assignment: CDR1 GTSNPN and CDR2 SVGIG (reference sequence). Written as DNA, the CDR3 is TGTGCCTGGAGTGCTCAGGGTCACGAGCAGTACTTC. Translating it yields CAWSAQGHEQYF.

The rearrangement joins TRBV7-9 to TRBJ2-7, with TRBD2 as a possible D gene (5 bases). The CDR3 runs 13 residues. Trimming stripped 5 bases from V and 2 bases from J, with 10 bases between. The germline CDR1 and CDR2 sequences are SEHNR and FQNEAQ (reference sequence). The CDR3 DNA sequence: TGTGCCAGCAGCCTCTCGGGAACCTACGAGCAGTACTTC. The encoded protein is CASSLSGTYEQYF.

This chain links TRBV21-1 with TRBJ1-5; the table's D call, TRBD1, was not checked against the DNA. TRBV21-1 is an annotated pseudogene. This CDR3 has 14 amino acids. CDR3 sequence: CANARTGAKQPQHF. CDR3 nucleotide sequence: TGTGCCAATGCGAGAACAGGGGCGAAGCAGCCCCAGCATTTT.

This sequence joins TRBV2 and TRBJ2-1; 9 bases align to TRBD2. J was trimmed by 3 bases and V by 5 bases; bases with no gene match: 8. Looked up from germline, CDR1 is SNHLY and CDR2 is FYNNEI. The CDR3 totals 16 residues. The DNA of the CDR3 is TGTGCCAGCAGTAAAGATAGCGGGGGATACTACAATGAGCAGTTCTTC. This translates into CASSKDSGGYYNEQFF.

The chain is built from TRBV6-1 and TRBJ2-5; no clear D gene. Trimming stripped 6 bases from V and 5 bases from J, with 4 bases between. This CDR3 comprises 10 residues. Germline V CDR1 and CDR2: MNHNS, SASEGT. The CDR3 spells CASRAETQYF. CDR3 bases: TGTGCCAGCAGGGCCGAGACCCAGTACTTC.

V gene TRBV4-1 combines with J gene TRBJ2-7, with TRBD1 matching over 8 bases. The ends lost 0 bases at V and 6 bases at J; junction bases unmatched: 13. The CDR3 runs 17 residues. The germline V gene encodes CDR1 MGHRA and CDR2 YSYEKL. CDR3 nucleotide sequence: TGCGCCAGCAGCCAAGAAGTCGTCGGGACAGGAAGGGTCGAGCAGTACTTC. It codes for CASSQEVVGTGRVEQYF.

The rearrangement joins TRBV5-1 to TRBJ1-2; 9 bases line up with TRBD1. Germline loops: CDR1 SGHRS, CDR2 YFSETQ. This CDR3 has 13 residues. V was clipped by 4 bases and J by 2 bases; unmatched bases: 0. The CDR3 is CASSGQGNYGYTF. The CDR3 coding sequence is TGCGCCAGCAGCGGACAGGGGAACTATGGCTACACCTTC.

The chain recombines TRBV21-1 with TRBJ1-5. TRBV21-1 is labeled a pseudogene. This CDR3 is built from 18 residues. CDR3 DNA: TGTGCCAGCAGCAAAGCGCTAAAGTTCCGTCGTTTGAATCAGCCCCAGCATTTT. Translation: CASSKALKFRRLNQPQHF.

V gene TRBV10-2 combines with J gene TRBJ2-6; D unclear. The CDR3 has 15 amino acids. Germline V CDR1 and CDR2: WSHSY, SAAADI. Trimming cost V 0 bases and J 0 bases, with 3 bases left between them. CDR3 nucleotide sequence: TGCGCCAGCAGTGAGTCGGCCTCTGGGGCCAACGTCCTGACTTTC. This sequence encodes CASSESASGANVLTF.

The chain links TRBV9 to TRBJ2-2, with TRBD2 matching over 11 bases. Trimming cost V 4 bases and J 6 bases; bases outside gene matches: 8. Per the germline V gene, CDR1 is SGDLS and CDR2 is YYNGEE. This CDR3 has 16 residues. The CDR3 protein is CASSIHSGGAAGELFF. As DNA, the CDR3 is TGTGCCAGCAGCATCCATAGCGGGGGGGCGGCCGGGGAGCTGTTTTTT.

The chain uses TRBV30 and TRBJ1-6; D perhaps matches TRBD1 (5 bases). From germline, CDR1 is GTSNPN and CDR2 SVGIG (reference sequence). The CDR3 is made up of 13 amino acids. V was pared by 5 bases and J by 8 bases, with 13 bases between. CDR3 DNA: TGTGCCTGGGGAAGGGGCGGGGATTCACCCCTCCACTTT. Translated: CAWGRGGDSPLHF.

This chain uses TRBV5-1 with TRBJ2-1; D call uncertain. From germline, CDR1 is SGHRS and CDR2 YFSETQ. Trimming took off 1 base at V and 4 bases at J, with 12 bases between the two ends. The CDR3 spans 15 residues. In nucleotides, the CDR3 is TGCGCCAGCAGCTTGTCCACAGCCTCTTACAATGAGCAGTTCTTC. As protein: CASSLSTASYNEQFF.

This chain uses TRBV10-3 with TRBJ2-5, with D perhaps TRBD2 (6 bases). The CDR3 sequence is 12 residues long. Germline lookup yields CDR1 ENHRY and CDR2 SYGVKD. Trimming left V 8 bases short and J 3 bases short, with 10 bases between. The CDR3 here is CAIAGGEETQYF. The CDR3 DNA follows: TGTGCCATCGCCGGGGGTGAAGAGACCCAGTACTTC.

The chain has TRBV7-2 and TRBJ1-2; TRBD1 might be the D (5 bases). This CDR3 region has 15 residues. Germline V lookup: CDR1 SGHTA, CDR2 FQGNSA. V was shortened by 1 base and J by 4 bases, with 13 bases between the two germline ends. The CDR3 sequence is CASSLDTGAFYGYTF. CDR3 sequence (DNA): TGTGCCAGCAGCTTAGATACAGGCGCCTTCTATGGCTACACCTTC.